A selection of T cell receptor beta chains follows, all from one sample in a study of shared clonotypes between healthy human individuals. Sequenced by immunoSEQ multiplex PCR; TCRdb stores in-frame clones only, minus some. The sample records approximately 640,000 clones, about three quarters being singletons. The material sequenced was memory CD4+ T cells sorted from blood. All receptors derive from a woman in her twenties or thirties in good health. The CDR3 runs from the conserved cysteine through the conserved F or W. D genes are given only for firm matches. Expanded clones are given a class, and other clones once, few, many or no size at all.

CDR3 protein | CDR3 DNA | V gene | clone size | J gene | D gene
CASSLVAANTEAFF | TGTGCCAGCAGCTTGGTGGCAGCGAACACTGAAGCTTTCTTT | TRBV5-4 | . | TRBJ1-1 | .
CASSSRSGIANTGELFF | TGTGCCAGCAGCTCCCGCAGTGGAATCGCGAACACCGGGGAGCTGTTTTTT | TRBV27 | . | TRBJ2-2 | .
CASSISGFGYGYTF | TGTGCCAGTAGTATATCAGGATTCGGCTATGGCTACACCTTC | TRBV19 | many | TRBJ1-2 | .
CASSHSGGGELFF | TGTGCCAGCAGTCACTCGGGAGGAGGGGAGCTGTTTTTT | TRBV27 | once | TRBJ2-2 | TRBD2
CASSSEGEQYF | TGTGCCAGCAGCTCCGAGGGCGAGCAGTACTTC | TRBV5-4 | . | TRBJ2-7 | .
CASSLRGDEQYF | TGTGCCAGCAGTTTAAGAGGCGACGAGCAGTACTTC | TRBV27 | . | TRBJ2-7 | .
CASSLTGTGGSQPQHF | TGTGCCAGCAGCCTCACCGGAACAGGGGGCAGCCAGCCCCAGCATTTT | TRBV11-2 | . | TRBJ1-5 | TRBD1
CASSSSGRSYEQFF | TGTGCCAGCAGTTCTAGCGGGAGATCGTATGAGCAGTTCTTC | TRBV27 | . | TRBJ2-1 | TRBD2
CATSRTGGKDQPQHF | TGTGCCACCAGCAGGACAGGGGGCAAGGATCAGCCCCAGCATTTT | TRBV15 | . | TRBJ1-5 | TRBD1
CATSRNPLSNGDTQYF | TGTGCCACCAGCAGAAACCCCTTGTCCAACGGTGATACGCAGTATTTT | TRBV15 | . | TRBJ2-3 | .
CATLRTGVSGELFF | TGTGCCACCCTTCGGACAGGGGTGAGCGGGGAGCTGTTTTTT | TRBV28 | . | TRBJ2-2 | TRBD1
CASSLSGLQGDTQYF | TGTGCCAGCAGCTTATCGGGGCTCCAGGGGGATACGCAGTATTTT | TRBV7-9 | . | TRBJ2-3 | .
CASSFKRESYEQYF | TGCGCCAGCAGCTTCAAGCGGGAGTCCTACGAGCAGTACTTC | TRBV5-1 | . | TRBJ2-7 | TRBD2
CASSLAQGRYNEKLFF | TGTGCCAGCAGCTTAGCCCAGGGAAGGTATAATGAAAAACTGTTTTTT | TRBV7-2 | . | TRBJ1-4 | .
CASSFWGQGFGEQYF | TGTGCCAGCAGCTTCTGGGGACAGGGCTTTGGCGAGCAGTACTTC | TRBV2 | . | TRBJ2-7 | TRBD1
CASTRDAGNEQFF | TGTGCCAGCACCAGGGACGCTGGGAATGAGCAGTTCTTC | TRBV6-6 | . | TRBJ2-1 | .
CASRPKVGGSYNEQFF | TGTGCCAGCAGACCTAAAGTGGGTGGCTCCTACAATGAGCAGTTCTTC | TRBV9 | . | TRBJ2-1 | .
CASSEAWTSGRDEQFF | TGTGCCAGCAGTGAAGCTTGGACTAGCGGGAGGGATGAGCAGTTCTTC | TRBV6-1 | . | TRBJ2-1 | TRBD2
CASSEQGGQGDTEAFF | TGTGCCAGCAGTGAGCAAGGGGGACAGGGAGACACTGAAGCTTTCTTT | TRBV6-4 | once | TRBJ1-1 | TRBD1
CASSRPRGGEQYF | TGTGCCAGCAGCCGTCCGAGGGGTGGCGAGCAGTACTTC | TRBV5-4 | . | TRBJ2-7 | .
CASSWTEGQSNQPQHF | TGTGCCAGTAGTTGGACAGAGGGTCAGTCCAATCAGCCCCAGCATTTT | TRBV19 | . | TRBJ1-5 | .
CASSFKSGNNQPQHF | TGTGCCAGCAGCTTTAAGTCCGGAAATAATCAGCCCCAGCATTTT | TRBV5-6 | . | TRBJ1-5 | .
CASSSDRDYGYTF | TGTGCCAGCAGTTCCGACAGGGACTATGGCTACACCTTC | TRBV6-6 | . | TRBJ1-2 | TRBD1
CASRFPTPASHGYTF | TGTGCCAGCAGATTCCCAACCCCGGCTAGCCATGGCTACACCTTC | TRBV28 | . | TRBJ1-2 | .
CASSMERDTQYF | TGTGCCAGTAGTATGGAGAGAGATACGCAGTATTTT | TRBV19 | . | TRBJ2-3 | .
CAISEGSGLTDTQYF | TGTGCCATCAGTGAGGGGAGCGGCCTCACAGATACGCAGTATTTT | TRBV10-3 | . | TRBJ2-3 | .
CASSAGFLEQYF | TGTGCCAGCAGTGCAGGGTTCCTGGAGCAGTACTTC | TRBV6-6 | few | TRBJ2-7 | .
CASSYSGPGGQDEQFF | TGTGCCAGCAGTTATAGTGGGCCAGGGGGCCAGGATGAGCAGTTCTTC | TRBV6-7 | . | TRBJ2-1 | TRBD1
CASSSAAVAKNIQYF | TGTGCCAGCAGCTCGGCAGCTGTAGCCAAAAACATTCAGTACTTC | TRBV28 | . | TRBJ2-4 | .
CASRDTGAAQETQYF | TGTGCCAGCAGAGACACCGGGGCAGCCCAAGAGACCCAGTACTTC | TRBV27 | many | TRBJ2-5 | .
CASIPSRTSGAYNEQFF | TGTGCCAGCATTCCTTCACGGACTAGCGGTGCCTACAATGAGCAGTTCTTC | TRBV28 | once | TRBJ2-1 | TRBD2
CASSSFGQPQETQYF | TGCGCCAGCAGCTCCTTCGGACAGCCCCAAGAGACCCAGTACTTC | TRBV5-1 | . | TRBJ2-5 | .
CASKGTAGGEQYF | TGTGCCAGCAAGGGGACAGCAGGTGGGGAGCAGTACTTC | TRBV2 | . | TRBJ2-7 | TRBD1
CASSFSTKSYEQYF | TGTGCCAGCAGCTTTTCTACCAAGTCCTACGAGCAGTACTTC | TRBV7-2 | . | TRBJ2-7 | .
CASREEGAISTGELFF | TGTGCCAGCAGGGAAGAGGGGGCGATTTCGACTGGGGAGCTGTTTTTT | TRBV27 | . | TRBJ2-2 | TRBD1
CASSIIGDRYGYTF | TGTGCCAGTAGTATCATTGGGGACAGGTATGGCTACACCTTC | TRBV19 | . | TRBJ1-2 | TRBD1
CASSTQTGTEAFF | TGTGCCAGTAGTACCCAAACAGGGACTGAAGCTTTCTTT | TRBV19 | once | TRBJ1-1 | .
CASSLIPRTSGRAGELFF | TGTGCCAGCAGCTTAATCCCCAGGACTAGCGGGAGGGCCGGGGAGCTGTTTTTT | TRBV7-3 | . | TRBJ2-2 | TRBD2
CASSFHTEVIVTEAFF | TGTGCCAGCAGCTTCCACACGGAGGTGATAGTCACTGAAGCTTTCTTT | TRBV7-9 | . | TRBJ1-1 | .
CASSPRVSGNQPQHF | TGTGCCAGCAGCCCCAGGGTATCAGGCAATCAGCCCCAGCATTTT | TRBV28 | . | TRBJ1-5 | .